This TCR beta chain was captured by sequencing in a study of blood T cell repertoires in COVID-19. Study information: Samples came from the United States, Italy and Spain, spanning acute and convalescent COVID-19. The cDNA or gDNA used as material had been derived from T cells, B-cell-depleted T cells, or PBMCs.

Methods used by the authors: Estimates of nucleated cell counts were drawn from the amplification of reference gene primers. This table comes from immunoSEQ multiplex PCR, and its TCRdb copy is limited to in-frame clones, with some not included. V and J calls and clone size are copied from that table; D and trimming were computed from the DNA. Among more than 90,000 clones, approximately 77% were seen once, and the ten largest hold roughly a tenth. CDR1 is LGHNT and CDR2 is FRNRAP in the germline V gene. The CDR3 covers 16 residues. The germline V and J ends were trimmed by 2 bases and 0 bases, with 13 bases remaining between them.

The chain uses TRBV12-5 and TRBJ1-2, with D tentatively TRBD1 (5 bases). The receptor was isolated from a woman of 80 years or more with acute or convalescent COVID-19. The material sequenced was peripheral blood. The CDR3, as DNA: TGTGCTAGTGGTTTGTCCGACGGGGGGGCTAACTATGGCTACACCTTC. This sequence encodes CASGLSDGGANYGYTF.